This note documents a single T cell receptor (beta chain) sequence. This clonotype was seen many times. Its antigen remains undetermined. Base qualities are not recorded, but no much larger clone differs from it by a single base. V and J lose 8 bases and 4 bases, and a span of 20 bases separates them. The CDR1 and CDR2 encoded by the germline V gene (reference sequence) are DFQATT and SNEGSKA. From the cysteine through the phenylalanine, the CDR3 covers 14 amino acids. Solely the CDR3 DNA is kept, with 42 bases framed from the first base. TCR libraries were built from about 370 ng RNA with the Immunoverse kit, using molecular barcoded adaptors covering alpha/delta and beta/gamma chains. TCR library preparation used the same RNA that went into transcriptome sequencing. Sequencing of TCR libraries was carried out on an Illumina HiSeq 4000 with 2 x 150 cycles. The original methods were these. Using MiXCR, which included quality filtering and error correction, TCR reads were aligned to human V, D, J and C references and then assembled into CDR3 clonotypes. The tcR package in R was used for analysis of clonotype counts and gene usage diversity. Raw mapping reads were checked after the RNA-seq reads had been mapped by STAR aligner version 2.5.3a onto the human GRCh37 genome. IR-seq fastq files were randomly downsampled with Seqtk 1.3 to test the effect of sequencing depth on detected clonotypes. Starting from the raw public reads, TCRdb applied fastp trimming at Q25, assembled clones with MiXCR and retained in-frame beta chains. Rows merge per CDR3 protein into single entries with the most common DNA and genes. The V and J calls and clone size come from TCRdb's table, not from the authors' own analysis. The sample table holds tens of thousands of distinct CDR3 sequences, of which 13% to 15% were seen once. The ten largest clones represent roughly 44% of the sample.

The sample is drawn from a study of read filtering for tumor transcriptome and immune sequencing (dated by TCRdb to the early 2020s). For the study in its entirety: The cohort was composed of 17 to 20 male and roughly 15 female patients, with a mean age of approximately 70 years and an age range of roughly 47 to 80. TCR-region mapped reads per sample ranged from about 4 to 10.27 million with IR-seq versus only roughly 75 to 1273 with RNA-seq. Under revised international staging, about eight patients fell into R-ISS I, 15 to 20 into R-ISS II and over five into R-ISS III. Using the same bone marrow samples, the study ran both targeted immune repertoire sequencing and bulk whole-transcriptome sequencing and then compared the TCR repertoires from each method. A main aim was a read-filtering strategy for immune repertoire data, specifically whether clonotypes supported by a single read should be removed. After DNase treatment, whole-transcriptome libraries were prepared with the TruSeq RNA Access Library Prep Kit.

Bone marrow was sampled from every patient at the time of active disease. Isolation of bone marrow mononuclear cells was performed by Ficoll-Hypaque density gradient centrifugation. CD138-negative cells were obtained by negative selection after labeling with CD138 magnetic microbeads on a MACS separator, removing myeloma plasma cells. Flow cytometry with CD138 antibodies on an Attune NxT was used to check how pure the isolated cells were. Total RNA was extracted with TRIzol reagent and quantified with a NanoDrop spectrophotometer. Paired RNA-seq and IR-seq were performed on each patient's CD138-negative bone marrow sample. The study at large found these results: Rather than purified T cells, the sorted CD138-negative fraction was a mixed bone marrow immune population. Clonotypes were captured by IR-seq at much higher depth and more reliably than by RNA-seq, and smaller IR-seq throughput was sufficient for identification of most shared clonotypes. When single-read clonotypes were removed, the proportions of shared clonotypes in IR-seq and RNA-seq correlated more strongly. In IR-seq, single-read clonotypes were 80% to 90% of clonotypes but about 3.5% of total reads; in RNA-seq they were over 65% of clonotypes and about 40% of reads.

Input material: a population of CD138-negative cells sorted from bone marrow. The sample's cell subset or site label, in plain terms: bone marrow mononuclear cells depleted of CD138+ plasma/myeloma cells by negative magnetic selection. The receptor was isolated from a donor at least 40 years old with multiple myeloma. The chain joins TRBV20-1 to TRBJ1-1; matching of 5 bases hints at TRBD1 as the D gene. The DNA reads TGCAGTTTAGCCCCCCGGGGAAGGGGCACTGAAGCTTTCTTT. Translation gives CSLAPRGRGTEAFF.